The T cell receptor beta chain described here comes from a study of shared clonotypes between healthy human individuals. Looking at the study overall: Ranging from 18 to 49 in age, donors were two women and a few men.

Deep was the level at which the assay was run. The method was immunoSEQ multiplex PCR; TCRdb's version includes in-frame clones alone and lacks a portion of them. The sample includes some 1.5 million clones, 96% of them seen just once. This clone was detected once. Its antigen is currently unknown. CDR3 size: 13 residues. Trimming took 4 bases from V and 1 from J, leaving 7 bases between them. Germline V gives CDR1 MDHEN, CDR2 SYDVKM. Study outcomes and limitations: Four donors held about 5% of naive CD4 clonotypes in common. Rarefaction revealed incomplete sorted-subset sequencing despite large depth.

The gene calls are TRBV28 and TRBJ1-2; D gene ambiguous. This clonotype was sampled from a man between 25 and 39 years old in good health. Sequencing was carried out using naive CD4+ T cells sorted from blood. This sample's subset: CD45RA+ positively selected. The CDR3 region has the DNA TGTGCCAGCAGTTCATCGCTTAACTATGGCTACACCTTC. Protein: CASSSSLNYGYTF.